The present T cell receptor (beta chain) was sequenced within a study of T cell responses to AZD1222 COVID-19 vaccine. Germline-derived CDR1 and CDR2 are LNHDA and SQIVND (reference sequence). Trimming left V 3 bases short and J 0 bases short, with 9 bases between. The CDR3 has 15 residues. Here immunoSEQ multiplex PCR was the method, and the copy in TCRdb shows in-frame clones only, minus some. The sample records under 150,000 clones, around 90% being singletons. The chain recombines TRBV19 with TRBJ2-1, with D perhaps matching TRBD2 (6 bases). The sequences come from peripheral blood, collected on day 0 of AZD1222 vaccination. This TCR derives from an adult in good health. CDR3 amino acids: CASSIGGISYNEQFF. The CDR3, as DNA: TGTGCCAGTAGTATCGGGGGTATCTCCTACAATGAGCAGTTCTTC.